Listed here are 21 T cell receptor beta chains from one sample, sequenced in a study of regulatory T cells in long-lasting Graves disease (dated by TCRdb to about 2021). The library relied on multiplex PCR. Sequencing was performed on an Illumina HiSeq 4000. To build TCR beta libraries, CDR3 regions were amplified by Arm-PCR using iRepertoire HTBI primers. Starting from the raw public reads, TCRdb applied fastp trimming at Q25, assembled clones with MiXCR and retained in-frame beta chains. Rows with one shared CDR3 protein collapse into an entry with the most common genes and DNA. Recorded for this sample are 550,000 to 650,000 distinct CDR3 sequences; roughly 15% of them occurred a single time. Approximately 12% of the sample is held by the ten biggest clonotypes. The sample's time point label, in plain terms: newly diagnosed GD, antithyroid drugs for less than 3 months. For both TCR sequencing and RNA sequencing, RNA was extracted from PBMCs in TRIzol.

The data were also submitted as part of a second study, on T cells in Graves' hyperthyroidism and ophthalmopathy.

Sequenced here: peripheral blood mononuclear cells (PBMCs), sampled at new diagnosis, from a patient treated with antithyroid drugs. The receptors derive from a man between 18 and 29 years old with Graves disease. Donor details come from another sample of the same person, matched by shared clones.

In this sample, this clonotype turned up many times. The chain combines TRBV24-1 with TRBJ2-3; perhaps TRBD1 as D (5 bases). Germline values: CDR1 KGHDR, CDR2 SFDVKD. Trimming left V 0 bases short and J 1 base short, with 10 bases between. This CDR3 is built from 16 residues. The CDR3, as DNA: TGTGCCACCAGTGATTTGGAGCTAGGGGGCACAGATACGCAGTATTTT. This codes for CATSDLELGGTDTQYF.

This clonotype was seen more than once but under ten times. The V call is TRBV20-1, the J call TRBJ2-5; D possibly matches TRBD1 or TRBD2 (5 bases each). Looked up from germline, CDR1 is DFQATT and CDR2 is SNEGSKA (reference sequence). V gave up 5 bases and J gave up 7 bases, with 20 bases separating them. CDR3 size: 14 residues. For the CDR3, the DNA is TGCAGTGCTGACAGCGGAGATGCCTCTGGGACCCAGTACTTC. Translated, it gives CSADSGDASGTQYF.

The chain joins TRBV29-1 to TRBJ2-1, with 7 bases matching TRBD2. The V gene's germline CDR1 is SQVTM and CDR2 ANQGSEA. The CDR3 runs 15 residues. After removal of 5 bases from V and 5 bases from J, the junction contained 12 bases not matched to a gene. DNA for the CDR3: TGCAGCGTTCAACAGCGGGGAGAAGGGGACAATGAGCAGTTCTTC. Amino acid sequence: CSVQQRGEGDNEQFF.

This clonotype was detected ten times or more. This CDR3 reads CSARPLLAETSTDTQYF. The CDR3 nucleotides are TGCAGTGCTAGACCACTCCTAGCGGAAACTAGCACAGATACGCAGTATTTT. The gene calls are TRBV20-1 and TRBJ2-3; 7 bases line up with TRBD2. V shed 2 bases, J shed 0 bases, and the junction held 11 bases outside the gene matches. Germline assignment: CDR1 DFQATT and CDR2 SNEGSKA (reference sequence). This CDR3 contains 17 residues.

The chain carries TRBV13 and TRBJ2-1; 8 bases align to TRBD2. The CDR3 covers 14 residues. Germline loops: CDR1 PRHDT, CDR2 FYEKMQ (reference sequence). Trimming at V came to 8 bases and at J to 9 bases, leaving 12 bases not matched to a gene. CDR3 coding DNA: TGTGCCAGCCGGACCGGGACTAGGAAAATTGAGCAGTTCTTC. As protein: CASRTGTRKIEQFF.

This clonotype was seen many times. V is TRBV11-2 and J is TRBJ1-2; 7 nucleotides agree with TRBD1. The CDR3 spans 15 residues. V dropped 5 bases and J dropped 5; count of bases not matched to a gene: 11. Germline V gene lookup returns CDR1 SGHAT and CDR2 FQNNGV. This chain's CDR3 is CASSPGGGVMYGYTF. The CDR3 DNA reads as TGTGCCAGCAGCCCCGGAGGGGGCGTTATGTATGGCTACACCTTC.

This clonotype was observed at least ten times. The chain couples TRBV20-1 to TRBJ2-7, with TRBD1 identical over 7 bases. The junction had 8 bases not matched to a gene; V was cut back by 0 bases and J by 3 bases. Germline V gene sequence: CDR1 DFQATT, CDR2 SNEGSKA (reference sequence). CDR3 length: 15 residues. The CDR3 is CSARDRRAGGYEQYF. The CDR3 DNA reads TGCAGTGCTAGAGATCGTCGGGCAGGGGGCTACGAGCAGTACTTC.

The chain combines TRBV9 with TRBJ1-3, with D uncertain. Germline CDR1 is SGDLS and CDR2 is YYNGEE. The CDR3 length is 14 residues. V was shortened by 0 bases and J by 1 base, with 5 bases between the two germline ends. The CDR3 DNA sequence: TGTGCCAGCAGCGTAGTCGGGTCTGGAAACACCATATATTTT. Residues: CASSVVGSGNTIYF.

The table lists this clonotype with many counts. The chain carries TRBV28 and TRBJ2-2; TRBD1 matches 8 bases. Germline CDR1 MDHEN, CDR2 SYDVKM. Germline trimming cut 5 bases from V and 7 bases from J; bases unmatched to any gene: 12. The CDR3 covers 16 residues. In DNA, the CDR3 is TGTGCCAGCAGTCTGGACAGGGTTAACGGGGACGGGGAGCTGTTTTTT. Protein product: CASSLDRVNGDGELFF.

This clonotype was observed a few times. The rearrangement joins TRBV3-1 to TRBJ2-3, with D uncertain. CDR3 length: 15 residues. Germline V CDR1 and CDR2: LGHDT, YNNKEL (reference sequence). Between the trimmed V and J ends, which lost 2 bases and 4 bases, there was a span of 13 bases. Written as DNA, the CDR3 is TGTGCCAGCAGCCAACCCGGTCCAGGTGCAGATACGCAGTATTTT. Amino acids: CASSQPGPGADTQYF.

At least ten counts were recorded for this clonotype. This chain links TRBV28 with TRBJ2-1; 14 bases line up with TRBD2. J lost 4 bases, V lost 6 bases, and 5 bases had no gene match. Germline CDR1 reads MDHEN; CDR2 reads SYDVKM. CDR3 length: 16 residues. The CDR3 DNA sequence: TGTGCCAGCAGCGGGACTAGCGGGAGTGCATACAATGAGCAGTTCTTC. It encodes CASSGTSGSAYNEQFF.

This clonotype showed up many times. V and J are TRBV2 and TRBJ1-1; possible D gene TRBD1, 6 bases. Per the germline V gene, CDR1 is SNHLY and CDR2 is FYNNEI. The CDR3 has 14 residues. The germline V and J ends were trimmed by 7 bases and 3 bases, with 15 bases remaining between them. DNA for the CDR3: TGTGCCAGCACTTGGGACACCCAGTACACTGAAGCTTTCTTT. Protein: CASTWDTQYTEAFF.

In this sample, this clonotype turned up a few times. The J gene is TRBJ2-3, the V gene TRBV27, with no clear D. CDR3 length: 13 residues. Trimming shortened V by 5 bases and J by 6 bases, and 12 bases separated the two germline ends. CDR1 MNHEY and CDR2 SMNVEV come from the germline V gene (reference sequence). CDR3 residues: CASSQRAHDTQYF. The CDR3 DNA reads TGTGCCAGCAGTCAACGCGCCCACGATACGCAGTATTTT.

In DNA form, the CDR3 reads TGCAGCGTGGTAGGTGGGGAGTTTCAGAGCTCCTACAATGAGCAGTTCTTC. Encoded protein: CSVVGGEFQSSYNEQFF. The chain uses TRBV29-1 and TRBJ2-1; D might be TRBD2 (5 bases). Looked up from germline, CDR1 is SQVTM and CDR2 is ANQGSEA. The length of the CDR3 is 17 residues. Trimming removed 6 bases from V and 0 bases from J, with 21 bases in between.

This clonotype has a handful of counts. V is TRBV12-3 or TRBV12-4 and J is TRBJ2-3; 13 nucleotides agree with TRBD2. Germline trimming cut 4 bases from V and 2 bases from J; bases unmatched to any gene: 6. The CDR3 is 17 amino acids. CDR3 bases: TGTGCCAGCAGTTGGACTAGCGGGAGTCTACTCACAGATACGCAGTATTTT. This translates into CASSWTSGSLLTDTQYF.

CDR3 DNA sequence: TGTGCCAGCAGCCCTCGCCCGGGACAGCGACAAGAGACCCAGTACTTC. The encoded protein is CASSPRPGQRQETQYF. J is TRBJ2-5 and V is TRBV7-9; 7 bases agree with TRBD1. In germline, CDR1 is SEHNR, CDR2 FQNEAQ (reference sequence). The V segment lost 5 bases and the J segment 2 bases; nucleotides outside the gene matches: 11. The CDR3 sequence is 16 residues long.

This chain links TRBV13 with TRBJ2-5; 8 bases are a match to TRBD1. This CDR3 contains 16 residues. V dropped 5 bases and J dropped 1; count of bases not matched to a gene: 9. CDR1 PRHDT and CDR2 FYEKMQ come from the germline V gene (reference sequence). The CDR3 protein is CASSPDRGLSQETQYF. Written as DNA, the CDR3 is TGTGCCAGCAGCCCCGACAGGGGTTTATCCCAAGAGACCCAGTACTTC.

The CDR3 bases are TGTGCCAGCAGTTACGCTCGAGGTCAGCCCCAGCATTTT. Translation gives CASSYARGQPQHF. This rearrangement joins TRBV6-5 to TRBJ1-5; no clear D gene. Germline loops: CDR1 MNHEY, CDR2 SVGAGI. V dropped 2 bases and J dropped 6 bases, with 8 bases sitting between them. CDR3 length: 13 amino acids.

This clonotype was picked up a small number of times. V is TRBV4-1 and J is TRBJ2-7, with D hard to call. The V end was cut by 4 bases, the J end by 5 bases, with 18 bases between. CDR3 size: 15 residues. Germline V gene data show CDR1 as MGHRA and CDR2 as YSYEKL. CDR3 residues: CASSPRDRRLHEQYF. DNA for the CDR3: TGCGCCAGCAGCCCTAGGGATAGGCGGCTTCACGAGCAGTACTTC.

In its sample, this clonotype was seen many times. The germline gene is not matched at one end of the junction; a read error may be the cause. The chain carries TRBV7-7 and TRBJ2-5; 7 nucleotides align to TRBD2. Germline values: CDR1 SSHAT, CDR2 FNYEAQ (reference sequence). This CDR3 spans 14 amino acids. CDR3 sequence: CASSLGTTQETQYF. The DNA of the CDR3 is TGTGCTAGCAGCCTCGGGACTACCCAAGAGACCCAGTACTTC.

This clonotype was detected ten times or more. The chain joins TRBV20-1 to TRBJ2-1, with 11 bases fitting TRBD2. The CDR3 is made up of 14 amino acids. J gave up 7 bases and V 6 bases, and 8 bases lay outside the gene matches. Per the germline V gene, CDR1 is DFQATT and CDR2 is SNEGSKA (reference sequence). The CDR3 sequence: CSAETSGRRNEQFF. In DNA, the CDR3 is TGCAGTGCAGAAACTAGCGGGAGACGTAATGAGCAGTTCTTC.